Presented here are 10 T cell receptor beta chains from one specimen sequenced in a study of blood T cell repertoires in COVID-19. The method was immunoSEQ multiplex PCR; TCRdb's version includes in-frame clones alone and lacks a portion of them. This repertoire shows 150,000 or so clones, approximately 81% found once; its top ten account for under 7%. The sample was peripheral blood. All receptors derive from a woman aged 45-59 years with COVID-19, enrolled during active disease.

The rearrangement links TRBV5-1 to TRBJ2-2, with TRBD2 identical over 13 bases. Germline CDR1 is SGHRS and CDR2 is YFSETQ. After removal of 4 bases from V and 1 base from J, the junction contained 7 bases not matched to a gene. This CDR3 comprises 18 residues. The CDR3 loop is CASSHRLAGGLNTGELFF. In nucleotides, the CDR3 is TGCGCCAGCAGCCACAGACTAGCGGGGGGCCTGAACACCGGGGAGCTGTTTTTT.

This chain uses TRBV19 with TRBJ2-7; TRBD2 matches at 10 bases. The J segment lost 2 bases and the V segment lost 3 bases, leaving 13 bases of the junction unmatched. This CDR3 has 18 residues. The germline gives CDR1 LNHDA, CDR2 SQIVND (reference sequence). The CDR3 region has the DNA TGTGCCAGTAGTATCACCTCGGCAGCGGGGGGGGCCCCCTACGAGCAGTACTTC. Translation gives CASSITSAAGGAPYEQYF. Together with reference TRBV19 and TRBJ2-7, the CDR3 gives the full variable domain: DGGITQSPKYLFRKEGQNVTLSCEQNLNHDAMYWYRQDPGQGLRLIYYSQIVNDFQKGDIAEGYSVSREKKESFPLTVTSAQKNPTAFYLCASSITSAAGGAPYEQYFGPGTRLTVT.

CDR3 sequence reads: CASSWGTGSNTEAFF. CDR3 coding DNA: TGTGCCAGCAGCTGGGGGACAGGTTCTAACACTGAAGCTTTCTTT. The chain combines TRBV7-9 with TRBJ1-1; 8 nucleotides match TRBD1. Trimming took 4 bases from V and 2 from J; bases not matched to a gene: 6. The V gene's germline CDR1 is SEHNR and CDR2 FQNEAQ (reference sequence). CDR3 length: 15 residues.

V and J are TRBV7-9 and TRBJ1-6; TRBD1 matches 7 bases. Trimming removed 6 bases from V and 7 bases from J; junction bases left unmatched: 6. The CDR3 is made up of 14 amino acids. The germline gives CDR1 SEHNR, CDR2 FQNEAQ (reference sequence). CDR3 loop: CASRQTGQNSPLHF. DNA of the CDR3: TGTGCCAGCAGACAGACAGGGCAGAATTCACCCCTCCACTTT.

CDR3 nucleotide sequence: TGTGCCAGCAGTCTTTTAGCTTACGAGCAGTACTTC. This sequence encodes CASSLLAYEQYF. The chain is built from TRBV12-3 or TRBV12-4 and TRBJ2-7; no clear D. V was trimmed by 5 bases and J by 4 bases, leaving 9 bases between them. This CDR3 is 12 amino acids long.

The CDR3: CATSRPGQGGEKLFF. The CDR3 region has the DNA TGTGCCACCAGCAGACCCGGACAGGGCGGTGAAAAACTGTTTTTT. The J gene is TRBJ1-4, the V gene TRBV15, with 8 bases identical to TRBD1. The CDR3 is 15 residues long. Per germline, CDR1 LNHNV and CDR2 YYDKDF (reference sequence). The ends lost 2 bases at V and 7 bases at J; junction bases unmatched: 6.

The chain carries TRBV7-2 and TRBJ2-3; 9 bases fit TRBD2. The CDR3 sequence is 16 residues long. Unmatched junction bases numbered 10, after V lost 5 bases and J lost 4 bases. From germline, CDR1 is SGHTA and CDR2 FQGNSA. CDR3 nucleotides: TGTGCCAGCAGCACTCAAGCGGGGGGTGGATCAGATACGCAGTATTTT. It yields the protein CASSTQAGGGSDTQYF.

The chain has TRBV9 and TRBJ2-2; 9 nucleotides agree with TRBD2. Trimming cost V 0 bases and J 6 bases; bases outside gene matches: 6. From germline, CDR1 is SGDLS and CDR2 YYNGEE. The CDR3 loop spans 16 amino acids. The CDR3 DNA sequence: TGTGCCAGCAGCGTAGACGTGCGGGGGGGGGCCGGGGAGCTGTTTTTT. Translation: CASSVDVRGGAGELFF.

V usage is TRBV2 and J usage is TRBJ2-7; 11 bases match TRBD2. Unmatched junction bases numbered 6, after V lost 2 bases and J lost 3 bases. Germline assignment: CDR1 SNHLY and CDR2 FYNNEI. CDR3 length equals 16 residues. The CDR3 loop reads CASSEPSGGLDYEQYF. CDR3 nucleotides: TGTGCCAGCAGTGAACCTAGCGGGGGGCTGGACTACGAGCAGTACTTC.

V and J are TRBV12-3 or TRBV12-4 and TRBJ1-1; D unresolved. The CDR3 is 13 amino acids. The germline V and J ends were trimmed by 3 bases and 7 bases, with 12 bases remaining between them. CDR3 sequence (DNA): TGTGCCAGCAGTTTCACTGGGAGAGGTGAAGCTTTCTTT. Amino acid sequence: CASSFTGRGEAFF.